These 8 T cell receptor beta chains share one sample of origin, sequenced in a study of blood T cell repertoires in COVID-19. Profiling relied on immunoSEQ multiplex PCR, and the TCRdb table lists in-frame clones only, not all of them. The sample consists of tens of thousands of clones, roughly 80% of them appearing once. The sample consisted of peripheral blood. The receptors shown here come from a human donor in a cohort sampled during active COVID-19.

The rearrangement joins TRBV7-9 to TRBJ1-1, with D perhaps TRBD1 (5 bases). This CDR3 has 12 amino acids. CDR1 is SEHNR, CDR2 FQNEAQ, per germline (reference sequence). Trimming pared 4 bases from V and 6 bases from J, leaving 9 bases between. As DNA, the CDR3 is TGTGCCAGCAGCTGGGGCAGGGCTGAAGCTTTCTTT. This translates into CASSWGRAEAFF.

V and J are TRBV6-5 and TRBJ2-3; D gene unclear. V gave up 6 bases and J gave up 2 bases, with 3 bases separating them. The CDR3 spans 11 residues. Germline V gives CDR1 MNHEY, CDR2 SVGAGI. In DNA form, the CDR3 reads TGTGCCAGCAGATACACAGATACGCAGTATTTT. Translating it yields CASRYTDTQYF.

The chain combines TRBV24-1 with TRBJ2-5, with TRBD2 identical over 8 bases. There are 15 residues in the CDR3. The junction had 9 bases not matched to a gene; V was cut back by 6 bases and J by 4 bases. Germline CDR1 reads KGHDR; CDR2 reads SFDVKD. DNA for the CDR3: TGTGCCACCAGTCGATCGGGGGGGGTCGGAGAGACCCAGTACTTC. Protein: CATSRSGGVGETQYF.

The V and J genes are TRBV27 and TRBJ2-7, with 8 bases matching TRBD2. After removal of 6 bases from V and 3 bases from J, the junction contained 4 bases not matched to a gene. This CDR3 contains 13 residues. The germline gives CDR1 MNHEY, CDR2 SMNVEV (reference sequence). The CDR3 region is CASRKAGVYEQYF. CDR3 coding DNA: TGTGCCAGCAGAAAAGCGGGAGTCTACGAGCAGTACTTC.

The chain couples TRBV6-6 to TRBJ2-7; D is unresolved. This CDR3 is built from 16 residues. V was clipped by 2 bases and J by 6 bases, with 20 bases between them. Germline values: CDR1 MNHNY, CDR2 SVGAGI (reference sequence). CDR3 nucleotides: TGTGCCAGCAGTTACCCAGACTCTACTTTGTCGGCCGAGCAGTACTTC. Translation: CASSYPDSTLSAEQYF.

The chain links TRBV10-3 to TRBJ2-3; 8 bases match TRBD1. The J segment lost 4 bases and the V segment lost 3 bases, leaving 6 bases of the junction unmatched. This CDR3 contains 15 residues. CDR1 is ENHRY and CDR2 is SYGVKD in the germline V gene. CDR3 amino acids: CAISDWYRGADTQYF. CDR3 coding DNA: TGTGCCATCAGTGACTGGTACAGGGGGGCAGATACGCAGTATTTT.

The chain joins TRBV2 to TRBJ2-5; 11 nucleotides align to TRBD1. The CDR3 runs 14 residues. The germline CDR1 and CDR2 sequences are SNHLY and FYNNEI. Losses at the gene ends were 6 bases for V and 5 bases for J; bases not matched to a gene: 5. The CDR3: CASSRTGGDETQYF. DNA for the CDR3: TGTGCCAGCAGCAGGACAGGGGGCGATGAGACCCAGTACTTC.

There are a few counts of this clone. The V and J genes are TRBV6-5 and TRBJ1-6; D not certain. Per the germline V gene, CDR1 is MNHEY and CDR2 is SVGAGI. This CDR3 has 15 residues. V was pared by 2 bases and J by 10 bases, with 15 bases between. The CDR3 DNA is TGTGCCAGCAGTTACGACAAAGTCTATTACTCACCCCTCCACTTT. This translates into CASSYDKVYYSPLHF.